The 13 T cell receptor beta chains below come from one sample, sequenced in a study of blood T cell repertoires in COVID-19. The repertoire was sequenced with immunoSEQ multiplex PCR; TCRdb's copy has only in-frame clones and lacks some. The sample consists of approximately 100,000 clones, 75% to 90% of them appearing once. Sequencing was carried out using peripheral blood. Receptor source: an elderly woman with acute or convalescent COVID-19.

J is TRBJ1-2 and V is TRBV7-9, with D unclear. This CDR3 has 13 amino acids. V shed 3 bases and J shed 4 bases, with 9 bases lying between them. Germline V gives CDR1 SEHNR, CDR2 FQNEAQ (reference sequence). The CDR3 DNA follows: TGTGCCAGCAGCTTGGACTTATTCTATGGCTACACCTTC. As protein: CASSLDLFYGYTF.

The J gene is TRBJ1-6, the V gene TRBV27; D is ambiguous. The CDR3 consists of 14 residues. The V and J ends lost 3 bases and 7 bases respectively, with 10 bases between them. CDR1 is MNHEY, CDR2 SMNVEV, per germline (reference sequence). CDR3: CASSFHPGNSPLHF. The CDR3 DNA is TGTGCCAGCAGTTTCCACCCGGGGAATTCACCCCTCCACTTT.

The chain carries TRBV5-1 and TRBJ2-2, with D unclear. V was pared by 0 bases and J by 1 base, with 7 bases between. CDR3 size: 15 residues. From germline, CDR1 is SGHRS and CDR2 YFSETQ. The CDR3 reads CASSLGLVNTGELFF. The CDR3 DNA follows: TGCGCCAGCAGCTTGGGGCTAGTGAACACCGGGGAGCTGTTTTTT.

V usage is TRBV4-1 and J usage is TRBJ1-4; 7 bases are a match to TRBD1. V shed 0 bases and J 5 bases; nucleotides not matched to a gene: 6. The germline CDR1 and CDR2 sequences are MGHRA and YSYEKL. CDR3 length equals 16 residues. This CDR3 is CASSQEGTAKNEKLFF. CDR3 bases: TGCGCCAGCAGCCAAGAAGGGACAGCAAAGAATGAAAAACTGTTTTTT.

The rearrangement links TRBV6-1 to TRBJ1-1; 10 bases fit TRBD1. With 0 bases clipped from V and 4 bases from J, the junction kept 2 bases outside the gene matches. The CDR3 loop spans 15 amino acids. From germline, CDR1 is MNHNS and CDR2 SASEGT. CDR3 in amino acids: CASSEAGQGVTEAFF. The CDR3 DNA sequence: TGTGCCAGCAGTGAAGCCGGACAGGGGGTCACTGAAGCTTTCTTT.

The chain links TRBV3-1 (or the pseudogene TRBV3-2) to TRBJ2-1; 11 bases map to TRBD2. V shed 4 bases, J shed 2 bases, and the junction held 7 bases outside the gene matches. The CDR3 is made up of 17 amino acids. Germline-derived CDR1 and CDR2 are LGHDT and YNNKEL (reference sequence). The CDR3 protein is CASSRRLAGNTYNEQFF. CDR3 coding DNA: TGTGCCAGCAGCCGTAGACTAGCGGGGAACACCTACAATGAGCAGTTCTTC.

This chain connects TRBV30 to TRBJ2-4, with TRBD1 matching over 7 bases. Germline CDR1 reads GTSNPN; CDR2 reads SVGIG (reference sequence). The J segment lost 2 bases and the V segment lost 8 bases, leaving 6 bases of the junction unmatched. This CDR3 spans 13 amino acids. The CDR3 here is CAPTGKTKNIQYF. The CDR3 DNA sequence: TGTGCCCCGACAGGGAAGACCAAAAACATTCAGTACTTC.

The rearrangement uses TRBV10-3 and TRBJ2-7; the D gene is possibly TRBD2 (5 bases). The CDR3 is made up of 13 amino acids. Per germline, CDR1 ENHRY and CDR2 SYGVKD. Trimming left V 11 bases short and J 3 bases short, with 17 bases between. CDR3 DNA: TGTGCCGTTTCGGCGGAGGTACGCTACGAGCAGTACTTC. The encoded protein is CAVSAEVRYEQYF.

This rearrangement joins TRBV7-2 to TRBJ2-2, with 7 bases identical to TRBD1. With 3 bases clipped from V and 5 bases from J, the junction kept 6 bases outside the gene matches. Germline-derived CDR1 and CDR2 are SGHTA and FQGNSA. This CDR3 is 15 amino acids long. Here the CDR3 DNA reads TGTGCCAGCAGCTTTTCAAGGGGGCTTACCGGGGAGCTGTTTTTT. Amino acids: CASSFSRGLTGELFF.

The rearrangement links TRBV2 to TRBJ1-1; no firm D call. Trimming removed 2 bases from V and 1 base from J, with 8 bases in between. Germline loops: CDR1 SNHLY, CDR2 FYNNEI. This CDR3 is built from 14 residues. Here the CDR3 reads CASSERIANTEAFF. The CDR3 nucleotides are TGTGCCAGCAGTGAAAGGATAGCGAACACTGAAGCTTTCTTT.

The V call is TRBV6-5, the J call TRBJ1-2; tentatively, D is TRBD1 (6 bases). The V end was cut by 0 bases, the J end by 6 bases, with 14 bases between. In germline, CDR1 is MNHEY, CDR2 SVGAGI. The CDR3 extends over 15 amino acids. The CDR3 protein is CASSYSTGTLDGYTF. CDR3 DNA sequence: TGTGCCAGCAGTTACTCGACAGGAACCCTTGATGGCTACACCTTC.

This rearrangement joins TRBV7-9 to TRBJ2-7; possible D gene TRBD2, 7 bases. The CDR3 runs to 15 residues. Trimming shortened V by 1 base and J by 0 bases, and 10 bases separated the two germline ends. CDR1 and CDR2 (germline): SEHNR, FQNEAQ (reference sequence). CDR3 sequence (DNA): TGTGCCAGCAGCTTAGGGGGGGGCACCTCCTACGAGCAGTACTTC. This gives the protein CASSLGGGTSYEQYF.

The chain has TRBV3-1 (or the pseudogene TRBV3-2) and TRBJ2-3; TRBD2 agrees at 9 bases. V was clipped by 1 base and J by 3 bases; unmatched bases: 2. CDR1 is LGHDT and CDR2 is YNNKEL in the germline V gene (reference sequence). This CDR3 contains 15 residues. The CDR3 sequence is CASSQVSGGTDTQYF. In nucleotides, the CDR3 is TGTGCCAGCAGCCAAGTTAGCGGGGGTACAGATACGCAGTATTTT.